These T cell receptor beta chains were read from a single sample in a study of T cell responses to AZD1222 COVID-19 vaccine. Method: immunoSEQ multiplex PCR; TCRdb's copy keeps in-frame clones and lacks some. The sample shows 200,000 or so clones, roughly 92% of them seen only once. The starting material was peripheral blood, obtained 28 days after the second AZD1222 dose. These receptors all come from an adult who received the AZD1222 COVID-19 vaccine. Both conserved end residues are part of each CDR3. A D gene is named only where the DNA matches it firmly. Clone size is not always given. Where it is, it says once, few, many or a class for expanded clones.

>TRBJ1-2|TRBD1|TRBV9|.
TGTGCCAGCAGCGACCGGGACAGGGGGCAGGGCTACACCTTC
CASSDRDRGQGYTF
>TRBJ2-3|.|TRBV28|once
TGTGCCAGCAGCCACGGGAGGGGGCAGGGAGATACGCAGTATTTT
CASSHGRGQGDTQYF
>TRBJ2-6|.|TRBV29-1|.
TGCAGCGTTTTGACCGGCTCTGGGGCCAACGTCCTGACTTTC
CSVLTGSGANVLTF
>TRBJ1-2|.|TRBV19|.
TGTGCCAGTAGTATAGGACCGGGGTACGGCTACACCTTC
CASSIGPGYGYTF
>TRBJ2-7|TRBD1|TRBV7-3|.
TGTGCCAGCAGCCGTACAGGGGGCGAGTTAGGCGAGCAGTACTTC
CASSRTGGELGEQYF
>TRBJ2-1|.|TRBV5-1|.
TGCGCCAGCAGCTCACTAGCTTCAAATGAGCAGTTCTTC
CASSSLASNEQFF
>TRBJ1-2|TRBD1|TRBV4-2|.
TGTGCCAGCAGCCAAGAAACCGGGACAGGCTATGGCTACACCTTC
CASSQETGTGYGYTF
>TRBJ2-1|.|TRBV4-1|few
TGCGCCAGCAGCCAAGCGAACCTCATCTCCTACAATGAGCAGTTCTTC
CASSQANLISYNEQFF
>TRBJ1-3|.|TRBV9|.
TGTGCCAGCAGCCCCCGTGGTTTTGGCTCTGGAAACACCATATATTTT
CASSPRGFGSGNTIYF
>TRBJ1-4|.|TRBV5-1|.
TGCGCCAGCAGCTCGGAGGGAACTGCAACTAATGAAAAACTGTTTTTT
CASSSEGTATNEKLFF